Presented here are 26 T cell receptor beta chains from one specimen sequenced in a study of cytomegalovirus exposure and HLA in healthy donors (dated by TCRdb to 2017 to 2019). Library preparation was by the immunoSEQ multiplex PCR assay. The multiplex PCR relied on a mix of 60 forward primers for TCR Vbeta segments and 13 reverse primers for TCR Jbeta segments. TCRdb took this table from immuneACCESS and kept in-frame rearrangements with V and J called. Such tables lack part of the clones; where checked against another copy, unresolved V genes explain under half of the gap, and the rest is unexplained. The sample has about 74,000 clones on record, around 70% of them singletons. Of the sample, 11% is held by the ten largest clones. The sequencing input was PBMCs. These receptors were obtained from a middle-aged woman in good health and CMV-seropositive.

J is TRBJ2-7 and V is TRBV13; 8 positions match TRBD1. This CDR3 has 15 residues. With V trimmed by 3 bases and J by 3 bases, 7 bases remained unmatched. Germline V gene sequence: CDR1 PRHDT, CDR2 FYEKMQ (reference sequence). As DNA, the CDR3 is TGTGCCAGCAGCTTCCCTACACAGGGGGTCTACGAGCAGTACTTC. As protein: CASSFPTQGVYEQYF.

The rearrangement uses TRBV25-1 and TRBJ2-7; 7 nucleotides align to TRBD1. From germline, CDR1 is MGHDK and CDR2 SYGVNS. This CDR3 contains 12 residues. With 7 bases clipped from V and 6 bases from J, the junction kept 6 bases outside the gene matches. The CDR3 region is CASNYRGSEQYF. CDR3 coding DNA: TGTGCCAGCAACTACAGGGGTAGCGAGCAGTACTTC.

The chain uses TRBV6-4 and TRBJ2-3; no firm D call. Per the germline V gene, CDR1 is MRHNA and CDR2 is SNTAGT. With 0 bases removed from V and 2 bases from J, the gap between germline ends came to 6 bases. The CDR3 covers 14 residues. The CDR3 sequence is CASSDSAITDTQYF. In nucleotides, the CDR3 is TGTGCCAGCAGTGACTCAGCGATCACAGATACGCAGTATTTT.

The chain has TRBV7-3 and TRBJ1-1; D unresolved. V was clipped by 6 bases and J by 1 base, with 9 bases between them. Germline V gene sequence: CDR1 SGHTA, CDR2 FQGTGA. The CDR3 consists of 13 residues. The CDR3 coding sequence is TGTGCCAGCAGTCGACAAGAGAACACTGAAGCTTTCTTT. Protein: CASSRQENTEAFF.

This chain joins TRBV18 and TRBJ2-7, with TRBD1 matching over 11 bases. The CDR3 runs to 13 residues. Germline trimming cut 8 bases from V and 6 bases from J; bases unmatched to any gene: 6. Germline-derived CDR1 and CDR2 are KGHSH and LQKENI. The DNA for the CDR3 is TGTGCCAGCGAGCCGGGACAGGGGGGCGAGCAGTACTTC. This gives the protein CASEPGQGGEQYF.

V is TRBV4-3 and J is TRBJ2-3; D may be TRBD2 (6 bases). The CDR3 length is 17 residues. V gave up 0 bases and J gave up 0 bases, with 13 bases separating them. Germline V gives CDR1 LGHNA, CDR2 YSLEER. The CDR3 region has the DNA TGCGCCAGCAGCCAAGAAGATCGGGGGACTAGCACAGATACGCAGTATTTT. Translating it yields CASSQEDRGTSTDTQYF.

This chain links TRBV7-2 with TRBJ2-7, with D perhaps TRBD1 (6 bases). V was cut by 2 bases and J by 6 bases, with 23 bases left in between. Looked up from germline, CDR1 is SGHTA and CDR2 is FQGNSA. The length of the CDR3 is 17 residues. The CDR3 coding sequence is TGTGCCAGCAGCTTACTGGCCTGGGGGCATAGTCCCGGCGAGCAGTACTTC. Protein: CASSLLAWGHSPGEQYF.

This chain connects TRBV25-1 to TRBJ1-4; D unclear. CDR1 is MGHDK and CDR2 is SYGVNS in the germline V gene. The CDR3 contains 13 residues. V shed 1 base and J shed 4 bases, with 4 bases lying between them. The CDR3 region is CASSELHNEKLFF. DNA for the CDR3: TGTGCCAGCAGTGAATTACATAATGAAAAACTGTTTTTT.

In its sample, this clone was seen once. This rearrangement joins TRBV10-3 to TRBJ2-3, with a weak D call TRBD2 (5 bases). The V gene's germline CDR1 is ENHRY and CDR2 SYGVKD. V lost 8 bases and J 5 bases, leaving 17 bases between the germline ends. The CDR3 contains 14 residues. The CDR3 DNA follows: TGTGCCATCTCCCGGGGAGACTATCTAGATACGCAGTATTTT. Residues: CAISRGDYLDTQYF.

The chain combines TRBV30 with TRBJ2-1, with a possible D match to TRBD2 (5 bases). Germline CDR1 reads GTSNPN; CDR2 reads SVGIG (reference sequence). The CDR3 has 12 amino acids. Trimming cost V 2 bases and J 10 bases, with 12 bases left between them. CDR3 protein: CAWSRREWEQFF. The CDR3 region has the DNA TGTGCCTGGAGTAGACGGGAATGGGAGCAGTTCTTC.

This rearrangement joins TRBV29-1 to TRBJ2-3; TRBD2 might be the D (5 bases). The V end lost 3 bases, the J end lost 2 bases, and 15 bases lay between the germline ends. The CDR3 has 15 residues. Germline CDR1 SQVTM, CDR2 ANQGSEA. The CDR3 here is CSVDRWGAPTDTQYF. The CDR3 DNA follows: TGCAGCGTTGATCGGTGGGGAGCCCCCACAGATACGCAGTATTTT.

The chain recombines TRBV28 with TRBJ2-7; weak D call: TRBD1 (6 bases). V dropped 7 bases and J dropped 1 base, with 8 bases sitting between them. Looked up from germline, CDR1 is MDHEN and CDR2 is SYDVKM. The CDR3 runs 12 residues. The chain's CDR3 is CASTTGSYEQYF. CDR3 nucleotide sequence: TGTGCCAGCACGACAGGTTCCTACGAGCAGTACTTC.

This clone has more than one count but fewer than ten. V is TRBV30 and J is TRBJ2-5; 8 nucleotides match TRBD2. The V gene end was trimmed by 4 bases and the J gene end by 5 bases; junction bases not matched to a gene: 9. This CDR3 region has 14 residues. The germline V gene encodes CDR1 GTSNPN and CDR2 SVGIG (reference sequence). The CDR3 coding sequence is TGTGCCTGGAATAACCGAGCGGGAGCGGAGACCCAGTACTTC. Its protein product is CAWNNRAGAETQYF.

The DNA of the CDR3 is TGTGCCAGCAACTCAGGGACAGCGAACACTGAAGCTTTCTTT. Its translation: CASNSGTANTEAFF. The chain links TRBV28 to TRBJ1-1, with 7 bases lining up with TRBD1. With V trimmed by 7 bases and J by 1 base, 6 bases remained unmatched. Germline V gene data show CDR1 as MDHEN and CDR2 as SYDVKM. The CDR3 extends over 14 amino acids.

The chain carries TRBV18 and TRBJ1-2, with 7 bases lining up with TRBD1. The CDR3 totals 15 residues. CDR1 and CDR2 (germline): KGHSH, LQKENI. V lost 2 bases and J lost 4; bases outside the gene matches: 7. The CDR3 sequence: CASSPETGLAYGYTF. CDR3 in DNA: TGTGCCAGCTCACCAGAGACAGGGCTGGCCTATGGCTACACCTTC.

This chain links TRBV28 with TRBJ1-2; 11 bases are shared with TRBD1. The CDR3 runs 17 residues. Germline V CDR1 and CDR2: MDHEN, SYDVKM. V dropped 6 bases and J dropped 8; count of bases not matched to a gene: 17. CDR3 DNA sequence: TGTGCCAGCAGCCCCCAAGTGGGACAGGGGGTTTTTAGAGGCTACACCTTC. Residues: CASSPQVGQGVFRGYTF.

This clone was counted a single time. This sequence joins TRBV7-9 and TRBJ2-1; 11 bases line up with TRBD2. Germline trimming cut 5 bases from V and 7 bases from J; bases unmatched to any gene: 4. Germline loops: CDR1 SEHNR, CDR2 FQNEAQ (reference sequence). CDR3 length: 14 residues. CDR3 in DNA: TGTGCCAGCAGCCCTAGCGGGGGGCTAAATGAGCAGTTCTTC. Protein: CASSPSGGLNEQFF.

The CDR3 coding sequence is TGCGCCAGCAGCCTCGCCGGGACAGGGAACACCGGGGAGCTGTTTTTT. Translated, it gives CASSLAGTGNTGELFF. The chain uses TRBV4-1 and TRBJ2-2; 8 bases fit TRBD1. This CDR3 has 16 amino acids. V trimming: 4 bases; J trimming: 1 base; junction bases outside the gene matches: 5. Germline V lookup: CDR1 MGHRA, CDR2 YSYEKL.

This clone has just a few counts. V and J are TRBV27 and TRBJ2-7, with TRBD2 identical over 7 bases. CDR1 and CDR2 (germline): MNHEY, SMNVEV (reference sequence). V trimming: 6 bases; J trimming: 10 bases; junction bases outside the gene matches: 15. The CDR3 totals 14 residues. This CDR3 reads CASSYRVRGEDQYF. The CDR3 region has the DNA TGTGCCAGCAGCTATAGGGTTCGGGGGGAAGATCAGTACTTC.

The rearrangement uses TRBV29-1 and TRBJ2-1; tentatively, D is TRBD1 (6 bases). V was shortened by 3 bases and J by 2 bases, with 17 bases between the two germline ends. The CDR3 is 16 residues long. CDR1 and CDR2 (germline): SQVTM, ANQGSEA. The CDR3 region has the DNA TGCAGCGTTGAGGGAGACAGGCAACATGCCTACAATGAGCAGTTCTTC. Its protein product is CSVEGDRQHAYNEQFF.

This clone occurred many times. The chain combines TRBV14 with TRBJ1-1; 7 nucleotides agree with TRBD1. The CDR3 sequence is 16 residues long. Germline V CDR1 and CDR2: SGHDN, FVKESK. Losses at the gene ends were 4 bases for V and 0 bases for J; bases not matched to a gene: 8. The CDR3 coding sequence is TGTGCCAGCAGCCCGGCGCCGACAGGGATGAACACTGAAGCTTTCTTT. This encodes CASSPAPTGMNTEAFF.

The chain is built from TRBV5-1 and TRBJ2-3; 7 nucleotides match TRBD2. V was clipped by 0 bases and J by 6 bases; unmatched bases: 7. The CDR3 length is 15 residues. The germline V gene encodes CDR1 SGHRS and CDR2 YFSETQ. The CDR3 loop reads CASSLAPGGFDTQYF. The CDR3, as DNA: TGCGCCAGCAGCTTGGCACCGGGAGGATTTGATACGCAGTATTTT.

The V call is TRBV7-9, the J call TRBJ2-3, with unresolved D. This CDR3 spans 15 amino acids. V shed 4 bases and J shed 5 bases, with 16 bases lying between them. Germline values: CDR1 SEHNR, CDR2 FQNEAQ (reference sequence). The CDR3 DNA follows: TGTGCCAGCAGCTCGGATTCGTCTCGGGTAGATACGCAGTATTTT. It is translated as CASSSDSSRVDTQYF.

The V and J genes are TRBV10-3 and TRBJ2-7; the match to TRBD1 covers 7 bases. The CDR3 is 14 residues long. Germline CDR1 reads ENHRY; CDR2 reads SYGVKD. With 6 bases clipped from V and 4 bases from J, the junction kept 9 bases outside the gene matches. The DNA for the CDR3 is TGTGCCATCAGCGGACCGGGACAGAATTACGAGCAGTACTTC. Translation gives CAISGPGQNYEQYF.

This rearrangement joins TRBV6-5 to TRBJ2-1; TRBD2 matches at 10 bases. The CDR3 sequence is 15 residues long. Trimming took 6 bases from V and 7 from J; bases not matched to a gene: 9. Germline CDR1 and CDR2: MNHEY and SVGAGI. The DNA of the CDR3 is TGTGCCAGCAGCGCCCTAGCGGGAGATGGAAATGAGCAGTTCTTC. Amino acids: CASSALAGDGNEQFF.

This sequence joins TRBV5-1 and TRBJ2-3; the D gene is possibly TRBD1 (5 bases). The CDR3 length is 15 residues. V lost 5 bases and J 0 bases, leaving 13 bases between the germline ends. Germline CDR1 reads SGHRS; CDR2 reads YFSETQ. The CDR3 DNA reads as TGCGCCAGCAGACGCGACAGCTCTAGCACAGATACGCAGTATTTT. Translation gives CASRRDSSSTDTQYF. The complete variable domain, with remaining parts taken from reference TRBV5-1 and TRBJ2-3, reads KAGVTQTPRYLIKTRGQQVTLSCSPISGHRSVSWYQQTPGQGLQFLFEYFSETQRNKGNFPGRFSGRQFSNSRSEMNVSTLELGDSALYLCASRRDSSSTDTQYFGPGTRLTVL.